This entry features one TCR beta chain sequence. V shed 8 bases and J 2 bases; nucleotides not matched to a gene: 7. The CDR3 contains 15 residues. The germline V gene has CDR1 LNHDA and CDR2 SQIVND (reference sequence). The assay was immunoSEQ multiplex PCR, and TCRdb's table has in-frame clones only and misses some. The table records 95,000 to 100,000 clones, under 85% of them present only once. These data are taken from a study of blood T cell repertoires in COVID-19. At the level of the study: T cells, B-cell-depleted T cells, or PBMCs provided the cDNA or gDNA that served as material.

This TCR was sampled from a human donor in a cohort sampled during active COVID-19. Material for sequencing was peripheral blood. The chain links TRBV19 to TRBJ2-4, with 9 bases that match TRBD1. Written as DNA, the CDR3 is TGTGCCAGTGCTACCGGGACAGGGCCCAAAAACATTCAGTACTTC. It codes for CASATGTGPKNIQYF.